This TCR beta chain is drawn from a study of technical replicates of blood from a few donors (dated by TCRdb to 2016 to 2017). The library was obtained by the immunoSEQ multiplex PCR assay. The table comes from immuneACCESS by way of TCRdb, which keeps in-frame sequences with V and J called. Part of the clones is missing from these tables; in studies checked, under half for an unresolved V gene and the rest for unknown reasons. Counted in this sample were 100,000 or so clones; about 94% of them appeared once. Of the sample, 0.24% falls within the top ten clones. The table lists this clone with a count of one. Its specific antigen is unknown. The record has no base qualities; no much larger clone is one base away. The CDR1 and CDR2 encoded by the germline V gene (reference sequence) are SGHNT and YYREEE. Measured from the cysteine to the phenylalanine, the CDR3 is 13 residues long. Only the CDR3 portion is preserved as DNA: 39 bases, with reading frame beginning at the first base. V lost 1 base and J lost 2 bases; the stretch between them is 4 bases long.

Sequencing was done on a sample of T cells isolated from PBMCs. The sequence is built from TRBV5-4 and TRBJ1-5, with no confidently assigned D gene. The receptor was derived from a human donor in good health. The DNA sequence is TGTGCCAGCAGCTTGTCTGGCAATCAGCCCCAGCATTTT. Its amino acids are CASSLSGNQPQHF.